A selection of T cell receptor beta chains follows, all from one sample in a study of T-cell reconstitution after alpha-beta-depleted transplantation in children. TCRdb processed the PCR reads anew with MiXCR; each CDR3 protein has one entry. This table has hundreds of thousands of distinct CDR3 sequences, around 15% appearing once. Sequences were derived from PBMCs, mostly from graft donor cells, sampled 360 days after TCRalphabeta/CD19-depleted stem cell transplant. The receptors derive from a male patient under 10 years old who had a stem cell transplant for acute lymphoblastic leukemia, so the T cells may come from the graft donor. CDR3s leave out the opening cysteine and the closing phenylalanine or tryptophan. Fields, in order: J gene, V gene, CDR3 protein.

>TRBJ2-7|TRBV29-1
SVRGGASEQY
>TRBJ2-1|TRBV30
AWRELANLRLEQF
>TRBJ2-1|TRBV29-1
SVKRLDEQF
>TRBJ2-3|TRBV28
ASQWVYADTQY
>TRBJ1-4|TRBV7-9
ASSSTKAATNEKLF
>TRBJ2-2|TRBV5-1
ASSPQNTGELF
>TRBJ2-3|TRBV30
AWSGGGRREDTQY
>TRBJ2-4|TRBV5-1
ASSAGTELAKNIQY
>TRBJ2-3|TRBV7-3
ASSLTNGADTQY
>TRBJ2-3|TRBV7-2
ASSGDRNTQY
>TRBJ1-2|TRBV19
ASSIHYGYT